This T cell receptor beta chain was identified during a study of T-cell reconstitution after alpha-beta-depleted transplantation in children. Looked up from germline, CDR1 is SGHRS and CDR2 is YFSETQ. V lost 6 bases, J lost 2 bases, and 12 bases stayed unmatched. CDR3 length equals 16 residues. The TCRbeta library incorporated unique molecular identifiers. TCRdb redid the calling of the PCR reads with MiXCR, one entry per CDR3 protein. The repertoire holds about 440,000 distinct CDR3 sequences, 43% seen once, with around a quarter in the top ten. This clonotype occurred many times. One base away lies a much larger clone, so this may be a sequencing read error.

The chain employs TRBV5-1 and TRBJ2-5, with 8 bases fitting TRBD1. This TCR came from a girl aged 2 to 9 with aplastic anemia, due to receive a stem cell transplant. The starting material was PBMCs, obtained before TCRalphabeta/CD19-depleted stem cell transplant. CDR3 loop: CASIPWTGFFQETQYF. CDR3 bases: TGCGCCAGCATCCCTTGGACAGGGTTTTTTCAAGAGACCCAGTACTTC.